The present T cell receptor (beta chain) was sequenced within a study of early T cells in non-severe SARS-CoV-2 infection. In the study overall: Unsorted whole-blood RNA was sequenced in bulk, leaving chains unpaired.

Study-level results: Matching with VDJdb favored anti-spike CD8 responses (missing private and CD4 specificities).

TCRdb re-derived calls from the 5' RACE reads in MiXCR, one entry per CDR3 protein. The sample records some 67,000 distinct CDR3 sequences, around 13% being singletons. This clonotype was counted only a few times. What it recognizes is unknown. The clonotype was recovered from an adult who was a healthcare worker with PCR-confirmed SARS-CoV-2 infection or an uninfected control (not recorded which). The specimen sequenced was whole blood.

The chain's CDR3 is CASRRHEQFF. Written as DNA, the CDR3 is TGTGCCAGCAGGCGGCATGAGCAGTTCTTC. The gene calls are TRBV28 and TRBJ2-1; D is undetermined. This CDR3 is 10 amino acids long. Germline lookup yields CDR1 MDHEN and CDR2 SYDVKM. V dropped 6 bases and J dropped 8 bases, with 5 bases sitting between them.